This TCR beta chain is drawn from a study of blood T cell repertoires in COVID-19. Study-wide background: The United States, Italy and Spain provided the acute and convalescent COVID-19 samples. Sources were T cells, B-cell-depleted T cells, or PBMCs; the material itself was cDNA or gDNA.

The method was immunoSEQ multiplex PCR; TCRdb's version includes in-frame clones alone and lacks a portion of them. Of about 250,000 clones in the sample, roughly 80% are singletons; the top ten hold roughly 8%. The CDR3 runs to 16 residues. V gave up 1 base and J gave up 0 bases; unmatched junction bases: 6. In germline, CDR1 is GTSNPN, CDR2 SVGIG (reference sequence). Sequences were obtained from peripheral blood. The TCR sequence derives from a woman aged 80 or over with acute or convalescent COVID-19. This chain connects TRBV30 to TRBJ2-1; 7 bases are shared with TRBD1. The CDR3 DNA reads TGTGCCTGGAGTGGGCAGGGGGTTGTCTCCTACAATGAGCAGTTCTTC. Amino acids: CAWSGQGVVSYNEQFF. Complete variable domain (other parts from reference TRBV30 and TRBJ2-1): SQTIHQWPATLVQPVGSPLSLECTVEGTSNPNLYWYRQAAGRGLQLLFYSVGIGQISSEVPQNLSASRPQDRQFILSSKKLLLSDSGFYLCAWSGQGVVSYNEQFFGPGTRLTVL.